This T cell receptor beta chain was observed in a study of blood T cell repertoires in COVID-19. As processed by the authors: By means of reference gene primer amplification, nucleated cell counts were estimated. The protocol was immunoSEQ multiplex PCR, while the TCRdb copy is restricted to in-frame clones and leaves out a portion. V and J calls and clone size come straight from that table; D and trimming were deduced from the DNA. The sample shows some 280,000 clones, about nine tenths of them seen only once. The CDR3 consists of 13 residues. V was trimmed by 2 bases and J by 0 bases, leaving 5 bases between them. Germline assignment: CDR1 GTSNPN and CDR2 SVGIG (reference sequence).

This receptor was taken from a middle-aged woman who had recovered from COVID-19. What was sequenced was peripheral blood. The J gene is TRBJ1-3, the V gene TRBV30; no firm D call. The CDR3 region is CAWSTGSGNTIYF. As DNA, the CDR3 is TGTGCCTGGAGTACGGGCTCTGGAAACACCATATATTTT.